This T cell receptor (beta chain) was documented in a study of cytomegalovirus exposure and HLA in healthy donors. Study-level results: Sequencing depth roughly uniform across donors was assumed in presence/absence analyses. Sequencing likely generated an artifact that appeared as a cluster of highly shared sequence variants. As confirmed in vitro, three CMV-associated chains were specific for CMV antigens.

Germline CDR1 is SGDLS and CDR2 is YYNGEE. V was pared by 4 bases and J by 1 base, with 4 bases of the junction left unmatched. This CDR3 contains 14 residues. The PCR contained 60 Vbeta and 13 Jbeta primers. This table comes from immunoSEQ multiplex PCR, and its TCRdb copy is limited to in-frame clones, with some not included. Of 100,000 to 150,000 clones in the sample, 84% were seen once. A word on this clone: Its target is unknown.

The sequenced material came from PBMCs. The rearrangement joins TRBV9 to TRBJ1-1, with 7 bases matching TRBD1. The source of this sequence is a man over 45 in good health and CMV-seronegative. CDR3 bases: TGTGCCAGCAGCTTGGGACAGCCGAACACTGAAGCTTTCTTT. It specifies CASSLGQPNTEAFF.